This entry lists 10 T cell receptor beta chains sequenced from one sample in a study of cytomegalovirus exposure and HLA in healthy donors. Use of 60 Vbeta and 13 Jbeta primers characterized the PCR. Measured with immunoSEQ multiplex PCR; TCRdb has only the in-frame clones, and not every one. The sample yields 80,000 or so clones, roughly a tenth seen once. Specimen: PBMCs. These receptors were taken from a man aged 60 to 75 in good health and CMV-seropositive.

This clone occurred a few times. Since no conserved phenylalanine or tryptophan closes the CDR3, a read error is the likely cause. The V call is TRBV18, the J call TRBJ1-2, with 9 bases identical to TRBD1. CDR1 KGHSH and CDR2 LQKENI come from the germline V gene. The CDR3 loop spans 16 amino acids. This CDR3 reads CASSPRQGGRADGYTV. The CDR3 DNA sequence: TGTGCAAGCTCACCACGACAGGGGGGACGGGCCGATGGCTACACCGTC.

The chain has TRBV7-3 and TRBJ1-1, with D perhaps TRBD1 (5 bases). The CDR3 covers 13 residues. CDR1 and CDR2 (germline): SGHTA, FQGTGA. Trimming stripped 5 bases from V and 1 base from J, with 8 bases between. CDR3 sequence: CASSATGNTEAFF. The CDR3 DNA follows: TGTGCCAGCAGCGCCACAGGGAACACTGAAGCTTTCTTT.

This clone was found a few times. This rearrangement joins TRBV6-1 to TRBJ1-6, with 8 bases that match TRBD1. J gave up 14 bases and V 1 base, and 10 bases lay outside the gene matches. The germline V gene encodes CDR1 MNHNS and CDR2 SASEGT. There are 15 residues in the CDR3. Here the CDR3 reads CASSEGDRLRGTLHF. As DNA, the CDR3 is TGTGCCAGCAGTGAAGGGGACAGGCTCAGGGGAACCCTCCACTTT.

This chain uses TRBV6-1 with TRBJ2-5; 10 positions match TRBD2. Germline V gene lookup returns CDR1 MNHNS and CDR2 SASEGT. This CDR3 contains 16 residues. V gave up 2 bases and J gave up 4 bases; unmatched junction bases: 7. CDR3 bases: TGTGCCAGCAGTGAATTGGGAGCGGGGGGGCGAGAGACCCAGTACTTC. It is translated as CASSELGAGGRETQYF.

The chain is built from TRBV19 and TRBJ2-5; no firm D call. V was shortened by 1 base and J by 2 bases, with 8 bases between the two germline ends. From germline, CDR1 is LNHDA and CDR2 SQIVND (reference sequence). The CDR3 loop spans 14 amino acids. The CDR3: CASSIGREQETQYF. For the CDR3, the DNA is TGTGCCAGTAGTATAGGTCGTGAGCAAGAGACCCAGTACTTC.

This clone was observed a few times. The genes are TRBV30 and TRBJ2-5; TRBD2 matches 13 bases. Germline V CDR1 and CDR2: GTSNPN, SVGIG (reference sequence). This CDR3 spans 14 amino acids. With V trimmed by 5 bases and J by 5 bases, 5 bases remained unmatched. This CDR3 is CAWGGLAGMETQYF. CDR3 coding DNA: TGTGCCTGGGGGGGACTAGCGGGAATGGAGACCCAGTACTTC.

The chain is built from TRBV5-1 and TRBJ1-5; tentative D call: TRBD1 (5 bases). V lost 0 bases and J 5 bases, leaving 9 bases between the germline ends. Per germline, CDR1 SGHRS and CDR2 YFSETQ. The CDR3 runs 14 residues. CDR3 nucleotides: TGCGCCAGCAGCTTGGGACAGCCCGATCAGCCCCAGCATTTT. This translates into CASSLGQPDQPQHF. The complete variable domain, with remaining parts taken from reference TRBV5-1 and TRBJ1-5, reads KAGVTQTPRYLIKTRGQQVTLSCSPISGHRSVSWYQQTPGQGLQFLFEYFSETQRNKGNFPGRFSGRQFSNSRSEMNVSTLELGDSALYLCASSLGQPDQPQHFGDGTRLSIL.

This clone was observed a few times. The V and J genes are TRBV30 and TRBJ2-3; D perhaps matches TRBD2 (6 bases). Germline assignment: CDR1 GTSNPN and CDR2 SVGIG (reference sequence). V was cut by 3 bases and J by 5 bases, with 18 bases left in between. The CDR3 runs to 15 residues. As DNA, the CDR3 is TGTGCCTGGAGAATGGCAGGGAGGATAGGAGATACGCAGTATTTT. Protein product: CAWRMAGRIGDTQYF.

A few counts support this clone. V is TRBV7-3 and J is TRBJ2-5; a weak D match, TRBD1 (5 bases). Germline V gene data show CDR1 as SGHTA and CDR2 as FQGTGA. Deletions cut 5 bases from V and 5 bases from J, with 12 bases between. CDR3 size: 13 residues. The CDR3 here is CASSPNRLETQYF. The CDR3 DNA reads TGTGCCAGCAGCCCGAACAGGTTGGAGACCCAGTACTTC.

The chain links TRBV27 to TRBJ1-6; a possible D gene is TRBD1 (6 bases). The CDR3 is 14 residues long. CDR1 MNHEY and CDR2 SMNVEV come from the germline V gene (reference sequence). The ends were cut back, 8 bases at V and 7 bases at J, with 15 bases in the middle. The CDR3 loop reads CASRNRAGNSPLHF. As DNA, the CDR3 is TGTGCCAGCCGAAACAGGGCAGGAAATTCACCCCTCCACTTT.